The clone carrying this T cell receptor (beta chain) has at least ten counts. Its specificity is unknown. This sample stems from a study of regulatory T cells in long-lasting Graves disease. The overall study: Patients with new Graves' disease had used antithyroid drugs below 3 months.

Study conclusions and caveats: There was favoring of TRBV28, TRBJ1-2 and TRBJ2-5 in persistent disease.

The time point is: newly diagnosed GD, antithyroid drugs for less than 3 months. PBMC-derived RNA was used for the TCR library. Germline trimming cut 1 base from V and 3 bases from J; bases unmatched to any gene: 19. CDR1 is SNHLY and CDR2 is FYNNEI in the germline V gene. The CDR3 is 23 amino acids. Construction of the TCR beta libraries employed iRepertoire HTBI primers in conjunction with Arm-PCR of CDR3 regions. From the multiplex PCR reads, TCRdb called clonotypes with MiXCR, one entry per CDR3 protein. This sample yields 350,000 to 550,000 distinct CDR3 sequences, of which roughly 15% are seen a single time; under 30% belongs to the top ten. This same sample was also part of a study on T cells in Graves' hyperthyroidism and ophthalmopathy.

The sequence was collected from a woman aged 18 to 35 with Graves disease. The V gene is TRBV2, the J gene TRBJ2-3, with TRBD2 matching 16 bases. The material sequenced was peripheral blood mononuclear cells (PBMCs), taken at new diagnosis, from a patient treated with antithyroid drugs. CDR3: CASSEDSLGTSGRARMRTDTQYF. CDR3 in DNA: TGTGCCAGCAGTGAAGACTCGTTGGGGACTAGCGGGAGGGCCAGAATGAGGACAGATACGCAGTATTTT. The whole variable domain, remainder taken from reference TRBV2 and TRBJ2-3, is EPEVTQTPSHQVTQMGQEVILRCVPISNHLYFYWYRQILGQKVEFLVSFYNNEISEKSEIFDDQFSVERPDGSNFTLKIRSTKLEDSAMYFCASSEDSLGTSGRARMRTDTQYFGPGTRLTVL.